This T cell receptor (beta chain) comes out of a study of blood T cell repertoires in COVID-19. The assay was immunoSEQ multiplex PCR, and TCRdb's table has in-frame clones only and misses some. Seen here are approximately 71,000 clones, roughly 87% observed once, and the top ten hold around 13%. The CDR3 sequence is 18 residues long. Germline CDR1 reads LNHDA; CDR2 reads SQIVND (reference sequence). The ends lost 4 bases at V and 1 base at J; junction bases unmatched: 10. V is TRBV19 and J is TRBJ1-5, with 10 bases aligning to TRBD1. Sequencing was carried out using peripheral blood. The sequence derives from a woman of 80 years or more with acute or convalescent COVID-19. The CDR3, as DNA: TGTGCCAGTAGTAAGAGACAGGGGGCTTTCTTAAGCAATCAGCCCCAGCATTTT. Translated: CASSKRQGAFLSNQPQHF.